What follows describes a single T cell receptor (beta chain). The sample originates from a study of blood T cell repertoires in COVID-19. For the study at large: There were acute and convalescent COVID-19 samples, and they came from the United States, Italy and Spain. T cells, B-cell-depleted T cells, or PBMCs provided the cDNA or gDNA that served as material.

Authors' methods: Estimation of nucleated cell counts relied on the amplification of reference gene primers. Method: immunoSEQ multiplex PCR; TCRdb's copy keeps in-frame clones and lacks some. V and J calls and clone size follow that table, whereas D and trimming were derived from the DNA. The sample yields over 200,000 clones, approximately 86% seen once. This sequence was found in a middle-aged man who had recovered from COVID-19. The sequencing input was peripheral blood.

CDR3 bases: TGTGCCAGCAGTCCGTCGGCAAACGACAGGATGTCATCCTACAATGAGCAGTTCTTC. Amino acids: CASSPSANDRMSSYNEQFF. The chain carries TRBV28 and TRBJ2-1; TRBD1 is a possible D gene (6 bases). CDR3 length equals 19 residues. V lost 5 bases to trimming and J lost 1 base, with 24 bases between them. In germline, CDR1 is MDHEN, CDR2 SYDVKM.